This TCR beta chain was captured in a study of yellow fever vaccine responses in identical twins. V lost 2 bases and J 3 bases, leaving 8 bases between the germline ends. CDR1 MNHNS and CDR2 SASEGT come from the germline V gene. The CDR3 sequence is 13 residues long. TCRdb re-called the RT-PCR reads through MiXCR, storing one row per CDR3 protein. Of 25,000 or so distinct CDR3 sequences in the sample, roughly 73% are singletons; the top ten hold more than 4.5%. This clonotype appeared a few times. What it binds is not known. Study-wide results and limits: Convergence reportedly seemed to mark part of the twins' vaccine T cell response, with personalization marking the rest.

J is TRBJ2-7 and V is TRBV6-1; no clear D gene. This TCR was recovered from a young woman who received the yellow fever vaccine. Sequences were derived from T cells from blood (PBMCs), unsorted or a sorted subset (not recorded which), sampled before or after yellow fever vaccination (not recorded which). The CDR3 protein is CASSEPPYYEQYV. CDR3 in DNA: TGTGCCAGCAGTGAACCCCCCTACTACGAGCAGTACGTC.